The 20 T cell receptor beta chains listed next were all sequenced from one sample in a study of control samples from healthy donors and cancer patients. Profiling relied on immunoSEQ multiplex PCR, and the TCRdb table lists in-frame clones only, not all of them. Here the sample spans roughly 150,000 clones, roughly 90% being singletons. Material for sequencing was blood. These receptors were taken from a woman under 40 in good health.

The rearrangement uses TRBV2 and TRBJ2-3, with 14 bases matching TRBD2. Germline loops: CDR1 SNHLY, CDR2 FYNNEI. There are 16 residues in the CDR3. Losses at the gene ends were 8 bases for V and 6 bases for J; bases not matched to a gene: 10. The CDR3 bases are TGTGCCAGCCAACCACCGGGACTAGCGGGAGTCGATACGCAGTATTTT. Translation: CASQPPGLAGVDTQYF. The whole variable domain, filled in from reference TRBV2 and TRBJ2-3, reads EPEVTQTPSHQVTQMGQEVILRCVPISNHLYFYWYRQILGQKVEFLVSFYNNEISEKSEIFDDQFSVERPDGSNFTLKIRSTKLEDSAMYFCASQPPGLAGVDTQYFGPGTRLTVL.

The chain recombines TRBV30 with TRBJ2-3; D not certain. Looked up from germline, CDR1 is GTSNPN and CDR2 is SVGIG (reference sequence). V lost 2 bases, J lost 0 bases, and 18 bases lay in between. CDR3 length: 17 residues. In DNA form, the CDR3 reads TGTGCCTGGAGTCCGACCTCGGACGGTTTTAGCACAGATACGCAGTATTTT. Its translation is CAWSPTSDGFSTDTQYF.

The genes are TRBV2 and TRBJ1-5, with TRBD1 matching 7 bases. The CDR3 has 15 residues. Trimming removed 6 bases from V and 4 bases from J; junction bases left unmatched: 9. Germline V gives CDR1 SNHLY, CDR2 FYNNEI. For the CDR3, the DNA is TGTGCCAGCAGCGCGACAGGGATTGATAATCAGCCCCAGCATTTT. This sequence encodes CASSATGIDNQPQHF.

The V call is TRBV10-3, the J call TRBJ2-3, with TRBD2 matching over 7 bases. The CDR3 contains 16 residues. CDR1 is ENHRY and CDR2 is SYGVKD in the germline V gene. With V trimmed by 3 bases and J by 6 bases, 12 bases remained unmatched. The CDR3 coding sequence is TGTGCCATCAGTGACTTGGGGGGGGATGGGGAGGATACGCAGTATTTT. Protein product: CAISDLGGDGEDTQYF.

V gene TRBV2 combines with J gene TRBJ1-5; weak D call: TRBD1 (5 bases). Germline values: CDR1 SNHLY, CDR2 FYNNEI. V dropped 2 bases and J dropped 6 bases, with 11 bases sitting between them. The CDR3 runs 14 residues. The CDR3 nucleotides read TGTGCCAGCAGTGAAAACAGGCCCGGTCAGCCCCAGCATTTT. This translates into CASSENRPGQPQHF.

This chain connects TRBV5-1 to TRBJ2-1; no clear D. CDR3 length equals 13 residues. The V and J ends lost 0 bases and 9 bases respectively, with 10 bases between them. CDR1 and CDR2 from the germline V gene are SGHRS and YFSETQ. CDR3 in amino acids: CASSLEASGEQFF. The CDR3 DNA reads TGCGCCAGCAGCTTGGAGGCCTCCGGTGAGCAGTTCTTC.

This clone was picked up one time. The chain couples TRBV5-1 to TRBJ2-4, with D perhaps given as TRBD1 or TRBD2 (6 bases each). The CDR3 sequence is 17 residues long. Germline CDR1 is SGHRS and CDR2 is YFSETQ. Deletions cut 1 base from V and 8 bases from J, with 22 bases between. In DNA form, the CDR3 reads TGCGCCAGCAGCTTGTGGGGGGCGGGACACCCGAGGGACATTCAGTACTTC. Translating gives CASSLWGAGHPRDIQYF.

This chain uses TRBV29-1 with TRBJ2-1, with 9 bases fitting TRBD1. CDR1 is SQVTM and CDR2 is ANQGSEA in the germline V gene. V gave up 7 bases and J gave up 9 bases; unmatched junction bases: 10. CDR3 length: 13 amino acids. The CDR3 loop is CSAPTGGLGEQFF. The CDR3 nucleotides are TGCAGCGCTCCGACAGGGGGTTTGGGTGAGCAGTTCTTC.

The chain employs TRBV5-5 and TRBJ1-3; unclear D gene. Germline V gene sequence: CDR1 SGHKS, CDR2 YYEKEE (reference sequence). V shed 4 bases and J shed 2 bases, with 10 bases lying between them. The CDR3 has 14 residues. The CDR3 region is CASSAVGPGNTIYF. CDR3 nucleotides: TGTGCCAGCAGCGCAGTAGGCCCTGGAAACACCATATATTTT. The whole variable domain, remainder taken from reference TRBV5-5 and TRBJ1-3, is DAGVTQSPTHLIKTRGQQVTLRCSPISGHKSVSWYQQVLGQGPQFIFQYYEKEERGRGNFPDRFSARQFPNYSSELNVNALLLGDSALYLCASSAVGPGNTIYFGEGSWLTVV.

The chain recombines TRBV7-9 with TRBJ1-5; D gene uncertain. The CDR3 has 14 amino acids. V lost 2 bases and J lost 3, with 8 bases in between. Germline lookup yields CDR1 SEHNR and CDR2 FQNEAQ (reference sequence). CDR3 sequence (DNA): TGTGCCAGCAGCTTAAACAATGACAATCAGCCCCAGCATTTT. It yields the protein CASSLNNDNQPQHF.

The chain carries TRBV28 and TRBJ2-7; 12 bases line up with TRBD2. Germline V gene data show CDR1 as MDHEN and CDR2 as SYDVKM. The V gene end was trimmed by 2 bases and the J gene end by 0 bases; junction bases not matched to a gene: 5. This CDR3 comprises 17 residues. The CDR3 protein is CASSLGLAGGVSYEQYF. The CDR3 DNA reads TGTGCCAGCAGTTTAGGTCTAGCGGGGGGGGTCTCCTACGAGCAGTACTTC.

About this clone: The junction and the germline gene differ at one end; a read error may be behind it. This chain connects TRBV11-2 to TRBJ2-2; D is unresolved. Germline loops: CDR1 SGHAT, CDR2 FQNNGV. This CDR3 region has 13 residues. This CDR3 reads CASSLGYTEELFF. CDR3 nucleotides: TGTGCCAGCAGCTTAGGTTACACCGAGGAGCTGTTTTTT. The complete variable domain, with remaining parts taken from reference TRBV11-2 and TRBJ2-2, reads EAGVAQSPRYKIIEKRQSVAFWCNPISGHATLYWYQQILGQGPKLLIQFQNNGVVDDSQLPKDRFSAERLKGVDSTLKIQPAKLEDSAVYLCASSLGYTEELFFGEGSRLTVL.

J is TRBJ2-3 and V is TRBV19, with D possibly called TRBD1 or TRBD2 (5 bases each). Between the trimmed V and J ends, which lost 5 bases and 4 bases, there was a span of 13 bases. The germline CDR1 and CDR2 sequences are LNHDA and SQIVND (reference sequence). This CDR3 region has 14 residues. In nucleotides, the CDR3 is TGTGCCAGTAGTTGGGGGAGCCGCCCAGATACGCAGTATTTT. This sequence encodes CASSWGSRPDTQYF.

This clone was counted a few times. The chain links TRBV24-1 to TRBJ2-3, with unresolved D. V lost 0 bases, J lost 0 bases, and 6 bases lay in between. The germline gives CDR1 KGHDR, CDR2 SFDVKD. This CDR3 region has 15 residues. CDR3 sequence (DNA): TGTGCCACCAGTGATTTGAGGATCAGCACAGATACGCAGTATTTT. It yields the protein CATSDLRISTDTQYF.

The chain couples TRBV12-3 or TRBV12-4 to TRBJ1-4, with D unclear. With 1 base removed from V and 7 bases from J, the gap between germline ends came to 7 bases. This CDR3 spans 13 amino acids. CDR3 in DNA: TGTGCCAGCAGTTTAGGAGGGATTGAAAAACTGTTTTTT. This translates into CASSLGGIEKLFF.

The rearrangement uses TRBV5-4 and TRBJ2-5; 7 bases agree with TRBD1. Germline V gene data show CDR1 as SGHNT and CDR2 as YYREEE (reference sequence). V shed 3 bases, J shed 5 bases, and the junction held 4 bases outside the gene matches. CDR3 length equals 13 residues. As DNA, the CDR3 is TGTGCCAGCAGCTCCAACAGGGGTGAGACCCAGTACTTC. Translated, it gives CASSSNRGETQYF.

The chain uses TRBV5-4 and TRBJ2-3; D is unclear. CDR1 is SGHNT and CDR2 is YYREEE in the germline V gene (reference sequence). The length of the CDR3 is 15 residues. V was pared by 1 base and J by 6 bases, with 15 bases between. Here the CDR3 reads CASSLSTRPADTQYF. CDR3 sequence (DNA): TGTGCCAGCAGCTTGAGTACCAGGCCTGCCGATACGCAGTATTTT.

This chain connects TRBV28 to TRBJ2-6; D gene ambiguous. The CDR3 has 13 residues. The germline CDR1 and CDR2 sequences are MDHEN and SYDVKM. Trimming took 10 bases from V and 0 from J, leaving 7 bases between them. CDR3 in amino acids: CATYSSGANVLTF. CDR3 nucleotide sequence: TGTGCCACCTACAGCTCTGGGGCCAACGTCCTGACTTTC.

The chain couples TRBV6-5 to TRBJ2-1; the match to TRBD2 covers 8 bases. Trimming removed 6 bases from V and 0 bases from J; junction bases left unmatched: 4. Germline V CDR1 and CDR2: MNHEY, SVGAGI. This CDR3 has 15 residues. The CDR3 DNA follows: TGTGCCAGCAGCTCAAGCGGGAGCTCCTACAATGAGCAGTTCTTC. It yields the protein CASSSSGSSYNEQFF.

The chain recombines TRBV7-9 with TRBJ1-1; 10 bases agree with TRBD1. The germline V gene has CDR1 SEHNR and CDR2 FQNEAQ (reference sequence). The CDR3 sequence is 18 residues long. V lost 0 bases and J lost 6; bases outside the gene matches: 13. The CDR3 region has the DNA TGTGCCAGCAGCTTAGCTTGGATTGGGGACAGGGGTAGGGCTGAAGCTTTCTTT. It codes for CASSLAWIGDRGRAEAFF.